Below, 29 T cell receptor beta chains from the same sample are listed, as sequenced in a study of T cell responses to AZD1222 COVID-19 vaccine. Assay used: immunoSEQ multiplex PCR; TCRdb lists only in-frame clones, some missing. The sample lists roughly 86,000 clones, roughly nine tenths seen once, with roughly 29% in the top ten. Source: peripheral blood, taken on day 0 of AZD1222 vaccination. Receptor source: an adult in good health.

The rearrangement links TRBV5-6 to TRBJ2-7; 7 bases fit TRBD1. The germline V gene encodes CDR1 SGHDT and CDR2 YYEEEE. The CDR3 spans 16 residues. J was trimmed by 3 bases and V by 0 bases; bases with no gene match: 9. CDR3 sequence: CASSLGYRGSGYEQYF. CDR3 nucleotides: TGTGCCAGCAGCTTGGGATACAGGGGCTCAGGCTACGAGCAGTACTTC. The whole variable domain, filled in from reference TRBV5-6 and TRBJ2-7, reads DAGVTQSPTHLIKTRGQQVTLRCSPKSGHDTVSWYQQALGQGPQFIFQYYEEEERQRGNFPDRFSGHQFPNYSSELNVNALLLGDSALYLCASSLGYRGSGYEQYFGPGTRLTVT.

This clone has just one count. The rearrangement links TRBV10-3 to TRBJ2-3, with D possibly TRBD2 on 6 matching bases. The germline V gene has CDR1 ENHRY and CDR2 SYGVKD. The V end was cut by 6 bases, the J end by 2 bases, with 12 bases between. This CDR3 spans 14 amino acids. The DNA for the CDR3 is TGTGCCATCAGCTCGGGAGTGTACACAGATACGCAGTATTTT. Its protein product is CAISSGVYTDTQYF.

This chain links TRBV11-2 with TRBJ1-1; D remains ambiguous. Germline CDR1 reads SGHAT; CDR2 reads FQNNGV. Deletions cut 4 bases from V and 11 bases from J, with 17 bases between. The CDR3 loop spans 13 amino acids. CDR3 protein: CASSSSRTHWAFF. The CDR3 DNA reads TGTGCCAGCAGCTCTTCCAGGACGCACTGGGCTTTCTTT.

The V call is TRBV6-2 or TRBV6-3, the J call TRBJ2-5; TRBD2 aligns across 7 bases. Trimming at V came to 6 bases and at J to 13 bases, leaving 14 bases not matched to a gene. The germline V gene encodes CDR1 MNHEY and CDR2 SVGEGT. CDR3 length: 13 residues. CDR3 protein: CASSPFGTKISYF. The CDR3 DNA follows: TGTGCCAGCAGCCCCTTCGGGACTAAAATTTCGTACTTC.

The chain has TRBV9 and TRBJ1-3; D is unclear. The CDR3 has 13 amino acids. V lost 5 bases and J 0 bases, leaving 6 bases between the germline ends. The germline V gene encodes CDR1 SGDLS and CDR2 YYNGEE. In DNA form, the CDR3 reads TGTGCCAGCAGTAACAACTCTGGAAACACCATATATTTT. As protein: CASSNNSGNTIYF. The full variable domain, its missing parts supplied by reference TRBV9 and TRBJ1-3, is DSGVTQTPKHLITATGQRVTLRCSPRSGDLSVYWYQQSLDQGLQFLIQYYNGEERAKGNILERFSAQQFPDLHSELNLSSLELGDSALYFCASSNNSGNTIYFGEGSWLTVV.

The rearrangement uses TRBV5-1 and TRBJ2-7, with TRBD2 matching over 7 bases. The CDR3 sequence is 14 residues long. The junction had 5 bases not matched to a gene; V was cut back by 0 bases and J by 5 bases. Germline lookup yields CDR1 SGHRS and CDR2 YFSETQ. This CDR3 reads CASSLGTSDHEQYF. As DNA, the CDR3 is TGCGCCAGCAGCTTGGGAACTAGCGATCACGAGCAGTACTTC.

V and J are TRBV28 and TRBJ2-6; 8 bases agree with TRBD1. The J segment lost 0 bases and the V segment lost 5 bases, leaving 3 bases of the junction unmatched. The CDR3 runs to 16 residues. CDR1 and CDR2 from the germline V gene are MDHEN and SYDVKM. The CDR3 nucleotides read TGTGCCAGCAGTGAACAGGGGGGCTCTGGGGCCAACGTCCTGACTTTC. This translates into CASSEQGGSGANVLTF.

The chain employs TRBV11-2 and TRBJ2-7, with D possibly TRBD2 on 5 matching bases. Trimming took off 6 bases at V and 6 bases at J, with 9 bases between the two ends. The CDR3 runs to 11 residues. Looked up from germline, CDR1 is SGHAT and CDR2 is FQNNGV. The CDR3: CASSNRGEQYF. The CDR3 nucleotides read TGTGCCAGCAGTAACCGGGGCGAGCAGTACTTC.

The chain joins TRBV6-5 to TRBJ1-4; possible D gene TRBD1, 6 bases. Germline CDR1 reads MNHEY; CDR2 reads SVGAGI. CDR3 size: 16 residues. Trimming cost V 2 bases and J 10 bases, with 20 bases left between them. The CDR3 here is CASSYLQGSPGGKLFF. The CDR3 DNA reads as TGTGCCAGCAGTTACCTTCAGGGGTCCCCAGGCGGAAAACTGTTTTTT.

The chain is built from TRBV5-1 and TRBJ2-7; D call uncertain. V was shortened by 3 bases and J by 0 bases, with 10 bases between the two germline ends. There are 14 residues in the CDR3. CDR1 SGHRS and CDR2 YFSETQ come from the germline V gene. The CDR3 DNA reads as TGCGCCAGCAGCTCGGCCAGGCGCTCCTACGAGCAGTACTTC. Translating gives CASSSARRSYEQYF.

This chain uses TRBV28 with TRBJ1-5; D is unresolved. Germline CDR1 MDHEN, CDR2 SYDVKM. The V end was cut by 6 bases, the J end by 4 bases, with 7 bases between. This CDR3 has 12 residues. The CDR3 here is CASRLGNQPQHF. CDR3 sequence (DNA): TGTGCCAGCAGGTTAGGAAATCAGCCCCAGCATTTT.

The chain carries TRBV4-2 and TRBJ2-6; D is perhaps TRBD2 (6 bases). Germline V CDR1 and CDR2: LGHNA, YNFKEQ. V was clipped by 0 bases and J by 0 bases, with 21 bases between them. This CDR3 contains 21 residues. The CDR3 bases are TGTGCCAGCAGCCAAGATATTATTAGCGGCAAAAGGGACTCTGGGGCCAACGTCCTGACTTTC. Its protein is CASSQDIISGKRDSGANVLTF.

V and J are TRBV5-1 and TRBJ1-1; D gene ambiguous. With 2 bases removed from V and 1 base from J, the gap between germline ends came to 12 bases. This CDR3 contains 15 residues. Germline values: CDR1 SGHRS, CDR2 YFSETQ. For the CDR3, the DNA is TGCGCCAGCAGCTTTGACGGGTCGAGGAACACTGAAGCTTTCTTT. Amino acid sequence: CASSFDGSRNTEAFF.

The gene calls are TRBV28 and TRBJ2-2, with D perhaps TRBD1 or TRBD2 (5 bases each). The CDR3 has 15 residues. Trimming stripped 4 bases from V and 0 bases from J, with 9 bases between. Germline CDR1 is MDHEN and CDR2 is SYDVKM. CDR3 sequence (DNA): TGTGCCAGCAGTTCGGGACGCTCGAACACCGGGGAGCTGTTTTTT. Amino acid sequence: CASSSGRSNTGELFF.

The chain combines TRBV28 with TRBJ1-3; D is unclear. The CDR3 has 16 amino acids. V was trimmed by 5 bases and J by 0 bases, leaving 14 bases between them. The germline V gene has CDR1 MDHEN and CDR2 SYDVKM. The CDR3 sequence is CASSAPRVNSGNTIYF. The CDR3 region has the DNA TGTGCCAGCAGTGCCCCGAGGGTAAACTCTGGAAACACCATATATTTT. Drawing the rest from reference TRBV28 and TRBJ1-3, the complete variable domain is DVKVTQSSRYLVKRTGEKVFLECVQDMDHENMFWYRQDPGLGLRLIYFSYDVKMKEKGDIPEGYSVSREKKERFSLILESASTNQTSMYLCASSAPRVNSGNTIYFGEGSWLTVV.

This chain uses TRBV5-6 with TRBJ2-1; 8 bases agree with TRBD2. This CDR3 spans 15 amino acids. V lost 0 bases, J lost 8 bases, and 7 bases stayed unmatched. The V gene's germline CDR1 is SGHDT and CDR2 YYEEEE. CDR3 bases: TGTGCCAGCAGCTTGGTTCCGGGAGGGAGGGATGAGCAGTTCTTC. It translates to CASSLVPGGRDEQFF.

The gene calls are TRBV6-1 and TRBJ1-4, with D possibly being TRBD1 (6 bases). Germline-derived CDR1 and CDR2 are MNHNS and SASEGT. CDR3 size: 14 residues. With 7 bases removed from V and 7 bases from J, the gap between germline ends came to 16 bases. CDR3 protein: CASIGQGRAEKLFF. The CDR3 DNA is TGTGCCAGCATCGGGCAGGGGAGGGCTGAAAAACTGTTTTTT.

The chain is built from TRBV6-2 or TRBV6-3 and TRBJ2-1; D remains ambiguous. V gave up 0 bases and J gave up 6 bases, with 12 bases separating them. The CDR3 is 15 residues long. Germline V CDR1 and CDR2: MNHEY, SVGEGT. The CDR3 loop reads CASSYSRQGSNEQFF. CDR3 DNA sequence: TGTGCCAGCAGTTACTCAAGACAAGGATCCAATGAGCAGTTCTTC.

The J gene is TRBJ2-3, the V gene TRBV5-5, with D uncertain. Germline CDR1 SGHKS, CDR2 YYEKEE (reference sequence). There are 16 residues in the CDR3. V was pared by 4 bases and J by 0 bases, with 15 bases between. The CDR3 DNA reads as TGTGCCAGCAGCCCTTTGACAAACCCTAGCACAGATACGCAGTATTTT. Protein: CASSPLTNPSTDTQYF.

This clone was seen once. The J gene is TRBJ2-3, the V gene TRBV6-4; perhaps TRBD2 as D (7 bases). The germline gives CDR1 MRHNA, CDR2 SNTAGT. The CDR3 consists of 16 residues. V gave up 0 bases and J gave up 4 bases, with 14 bases separating them. The CDR3 loop reads CASSDSIGGGPDTQYF. Here the CDR3 DNA reads TGTGCCAGCAGTGACTCGATAGGGGGGGGTCCAGATACGCAGTATTTT.

V usage is TRBV6-5 and J usage is TRBJ1-5, with D possibly TRBD1 on 6 matching bases. Per germline, CDR1 MNHEY and CDR2 SVGAGI. V was pared by 6 bases and J by 4 bases, with 13 bases between. This CDR3 spans 14 amino acids. CDR3 DNA sequence: TGTGCCAGCAGGGCCGGGACACTTAATCAGCCCCAGCATTTT. It is translated as CASRAGTLNQPQHF.

CDR3 region: CARSLEGSPLGEQYF. CDR3 sequence (DNA): TGTGCCAGAAGCTTGGAGGGATCCCCCCTCGGCGAGCAGTACTTC. The chain joins TRBV5-3 to TRBJ2-7, with D uncertain. TRBV5-3 is noted as an ORF with a role that remains uncertain. The CDR3 covers 15 residues. Trimming stripped 0 bases from V and 6 bases from J, with 16 bases between.

In its sample, this clone was seen once. V is TRBV7-9 and J is TRBJ2-7; 9 nucleotides match TRBD1. The CDR3 sequence is 16 residues long. With V trimmed by 10 bases and J by 0 bases, 13 bases remained unmatched. Germline values: CDR1 SEHNR, CDR2 FQNEAQ (reference sequence). The CDR3 loop is CAIQEQGAGHSYEQYF. As DNA, the CDR3 is TGTGCCATTCAAGAACAGGGGGCGGGCCACTCCTACGAGCAGTACTTC.

The rearrangement joins TRBV19 to TRBJ1-2; tentatively, D is TRBD1 (5 bases). Germline V CDR1 and CDR2: LNHDA, SQIVND (reference sequence). The CDR3 length is 14 residues. The V end lost 3 bases, the J end lost 4 bases, and 12 bases lay between the germline ends. The CDR3 DNA reads as TGTGCCAGTAGTATCAGTAGGGGAGGCTATGGCTACACCTTC. Residues: CASSISRGGYGYTF.

The chain recombines TRBV24-1 with TRBJ2-1; 8 bases fit TRBD2. CDR1 and CDR2 (germline): KGHDR, SFDVKD. V lost 4 bases and J lost 7; bases outside the gene matches: 14. The CDR3 runs to 17 residues. The CDR3 reads CATSDPHQGAGGNEQFF. CDR3 DNA sequence: TGTGCCACCAGTGACCCACATCAAGGTGCGGGGGGTAATGAGCAGTTCTTC.

In DNA form, the CDR3 reads TGTGCCAGCTCACCGGGAATGGCGGGCTCGGAGACCCAGTACTTC. Protein sequence: CASSPGMAGSETQYF. This sequence joins TRBV18 and TRBJ2-5; weak D call: TRBD2 (5 bases). Trimming removed 3 bases from V and 5 bases from J, with 16 bases in between. Germline V gene sequence: CDR1 KGHSH, CDR2 LQKENI. CDR3 size: 15 residues. Drawing the rest from reference TRBV18 and TRBJ2-5, the complete variable domain is NAGVMQNPRHLVRRRGQEARLRCSPMKGHSHVYWYRQLPEEGLKFMVYLQKENIIDESGMPKERFSAEFPKEGPSILRIQQVVRGDSAAYFCASSPGMAGSETQYFGPGTRLLVL.

V and J are TRBV29-1 and TRBJ2-5, with 7 bases lining up with TRBD1. CDR1 is SQVTM and CDR2 is ANQGSEA in the germline V gene. The CDR3 is 14 residues long. Unmatched junction bases numbered 11, after V lost 5 bases and J lost 5 bases. The CDR3 sequence is CSVHDRENWETQYF. The CDR3 nucleotides are TGCAGCGTTCACGACAGGGAGAATTGGGAGACCCAGTACTTC.

The rearrangement uses TRBV9 and TRBJ1-4; 7 bases agree with TRBD1. CDR1 SGDLS and CDR2 YYNGEE come from the germline V gene. V shed 3 bases, J shed 2 bases, and the junction held 13 bases outside the gene matches. CDR3 size: 18 residues. The CDR3 region has the DNA TGTGCCAGCAGCGGGACAGGTATTCTCTCGGCGACTAATGAAAAACTGTTTTTT. It translates to CASSGTGILSATNEKLFF.

This clone was detected only once. The chain combines TRBV5-4 with TRBJ1-3, with D hard to call. CDR1 SGHNT and CDR2 YYREEE come from the germline V gene (reference sequence). This CDR3 has 14 amino acids. With 0 bases removed from V and 2 bases from J, the gap between germline ends came to 6 bases. The CDR3 is CASSLGGTGNTIYF. CDR3 DNA: TGTGCCAGCAGCTTGGGTGGAACTGGAAACACCATATATTTT. The entire variable domain, with the rest obtained from reference TRBV5-4 and TRBJ1-3, is as follows: ETGVTQSPTHLIKTRGQQVTLRCSSQSGHNTVSWYQQALGQGPQFIFQYYREEENGRGNFPPRFSGLQFPNYSSELNVNALELDDSALYLCASSLGGTGNTIYFGEGSWLTVV.